Below are 31 T cell receptor beta chains sequenced from a single sample in a study of blood T cell repertoires in COVID-19. Using immunoSEQ multiplex PCR, the repertoire was profiled, and TCRdb retains in-frame clones only, with some absent. The sample lists 150,000 to 200,000 clones, approximately 90% occurring once. The sequenced sample was peripheral blood. The receptors come from a man between 65 and 85 years old with active or convalescent COVID-19.

The gene calls are TRBV10-3 and TRBJ2-7, with 8 bases that match TRBD1. CDR1 and CDR2 (germline): ENHRY, SYGVKD. The V and J ends lost 2 bases and 3 bases, in that order; junction bases with no gene match: 9. The CDR3 is made up of 16 amino acids. CDR3 nucleotides: TGTGCCATCAGTGAGAGGTCGCAGGGGGCGGACTACGAGCAGTACTTC. Its protein is CAISERSQGADYEQYF.

The chain has TRBV11-2 and TRBJ1-1, with a tentative D call TRBD1 (5 bases). Germline loops: CDR1 SGHAT, CDR2 FQNNGV. Trimming cost V 0 bases and J 1 base, with 9 bases left between them. The CDR3 contains 15 residues. The CDR3 bases are TGTGCCAGCAGCTTAGACCCTCAGGGGAACACTGAAGCTTTCTTT. The encoded protein is CASSLDPQGNTEAFF.

The chain combines TRBV2 with TRBJ1-5, with 7 bases identical to TRBD1. The CDR3 extends over 13 amino acids. Germline lookup yields CDR1 SNHLY and CDR2 FYNNEI. V was clipped by 6 bases and J by 5 bases; unmatched bases: 4. The chain's CDR3 is CASRDTGDQPQHF. In DNA, the CDR3 is TGTGCCAGCAGGGATACAGGGGATCAGCCCCAGCATTTT.

This chain uses TRBV4-3 with TRBJ1-4; D remains ambiguous. CDR3 length equals 15 residues. Germline assignment: CDR1 LGHNA and CDR2 YSLEER. The V end lost 4 bases, the J end lost 0 bases, and 9 bases lay between the germline ends. CDR3 coding DNA: TGCGCCAGCAGCCCTGGGCCAACAACTAATGAAAAACTGTTTTTT. It translates to CASSPGPTTNEKLFF.

This clone showed up just once. The V gene is TRBV19, the J gene TRBJ2-7; D perhaps matches TRBD1 (5 bases). The V end lost 3 bases, the J end lost 2 bases, and 8 bases lay between the germline ends. The CDR3 extends over 13 amino acids. Per the germline V gene, CDR1 is LNHDA and CDR2 is SQIVND (reference sequence). The CDR3 protein is CASSIQGTYEQYF. CDR3 bases: TGTGCCAGTAGTATTCAGGGTACCTACGAGCAGTACTTC. The full variable domain, its missing parts supplied by reference TRBV19 and TRBJ2-7, is DGGITQSPKYLFRKEGQNVTLSCEQNLNHDAMYWYRQDPGQGLRLIYYSQIVNDFQKGDIAEGYSVSREKKESFPLTVTSAQKNPTAFYLCASSIQGTYEQYFGPGTRLTVT.

This chain connects TRBV30 to TRBJ1-2; D call uncertain. Germline CDR1 is GTSNPN and CDR2 is SVGIG (reference sequence). Trimming shortened V by 5 bases and J by 1 base, and 11 bases separated the two germline ends. This CDR3 comprises 13 residues. In DNA, the CDR3 is TGTGCCTGGGGCGGGGAGTTTAACTATGGCTACACCTTC. It specifies CAWGGEFNYGYTF. Combining the CDR3 with reference TRBV30 and TRBJ1-2 gives the whole variable domain SQTIHQWPATLVQPVGSPLSLECTVEGTSNPNLYWYRQAAGRGLQLLFYSVGIGQISSEVPQNLSASRPQDRQFILSSKKLLLSDSGFYLCAWGGEFNYGYTFGSGTRLTVV.

V usage is TRBV21-1 and J usage is TRBJ1-2; the D call of TRBD1 is as the table states it, not checked on the DNA. TRBV21-1 is flagged as a pseudogene. The CDR3 runs 17 residues. CDR3 loop: CASSRWGWGEGVNGYTF. CDR3 in DNA: TGTGCCAGCAGCCGGTGGGGTTGGGGTGAGGGGGTAAATGGCTACACCTTC.

V is TRBV2 and J is TRBJ2-3; 7 bases line up with TRBD2. The V and J ends lost 8 bases and 0 bases, in that order; junction bases with no gene match: 5. The CDR3 runs to 14 residues. Germline V gene data show CDR1 as SNHLY and CDR2 as FYNNEI. The CDR3 protein is CASGGSGSTDTQYF. As DNA, the CDR3 is TGTGCCAGCGGAGGTAGCGGGAGCACAGATACGCAGTATTTT.

This clone was detected only a few times. This chain joins TRBV11-2 and TRBJ1-5; possible D gene TRBD1, 5 bases. This CDR3 comprises 15 residues. V lost 2 bases and J lost 0, with 8 bases in between. CDR1 is SGHAT and CDR2 is FQNNGV in the germline V gene. CDR3 bases: TGTGCCAGCAGCTTATCAGGGTATAGCAATCAGCCCCAGCATTTT. It specifies CASSLSGYSNQPQHF. Complete variable domain (other parts from reference TRBV11-2 and TRBJ1-5): EAGVAQSPRYKIIEKRQSVAFWCNPISGHATLYWYQQILGQGPKLLIQFQNNGVVDDSQLPKDRFSAERLKGVDSTLKIQPAKLEDSAVYLCASSLSGYSNQPQHFGDGTRLSIL.

The chain employs TRBV27 and TRBJ1-2; tentatively, D is TRBD1 (6 bases). V lost 11 bases, J lost 6 bases, and 19 bases lay in between. This CDR3 contains 13 residues. The germline V gene has CDR1 MNHEY and CDR2 SMNVEV (reference sequence). This CDR3 is CAAATTDSNGYTF. DNA for the CDR3: TGTGCCGCCGCTACGACGGACAGCAATGGCTACACCTTC.

V gene TRBV28 combines with J gene TRBJ1-4; D ambiguous. V was pared by 6 bases and J by 1 base, with 15 bases between. The CDR3 length is 16 residues. From germline, CDR1 is MDHEN and CDR2 SYDVKM. CDR3 sequence reads: CASRRGGVRTNEKLFF. CDR3 DNA sequence: TGTGCCAGCAGAAGAGGAGGAGTCAGAACTAATGAAAAACTGTTTTTT.

The V call is TRBV5-4, the J call TRBJ2-1, with 14 bases that match TRBD2. The ends lost 0 bases at V and 7 bases at J; junction bases unmatched: 3. Germline V gene lookup returns CDR1 SGHNT and CDR2 YYREEE (reference sequence). CDR3 length: 16 amino acids. Written as DNA, the CDR3 is TGTGCCAGCAGCTTGGGGGGGACTAGCGGGAGAAATGAGCAGTTCTTC. Protein: CASSLGGTSGRNEQFF.

The chain recombines TRBV5-6 with TRBJ2-7; 9 bases match TRBD1. The CDR3 runs 16 residues. Germline V CDR1 and CDR2: SGHDT, YYEEEE. The junction had 9 bases not matched to a gene; V was cut back by 1 base and J by 4 bases. CDR3 sequence (DNA): TGTGCCAGCAGCTTGCTTACATGGACAGGGGAGTACGAGCAGTACTTC. The encoded protein is CASSLLTWTGEYEQYF.

This clone was found once. The J gene is TRBJ1-1, the V gene TRBV11-2, with D maybe TRBD1 (5 bases). This CDR3 has 14 residues. Germline CDR1 and CDR2: SGHAT and FQNNGV. The ends were cut back, 1 base at V and 4 bases at J, with 10 bases in the middle. The CDR3 DNA is TGTGCCAGCAGCTTAGCGGCAGGGTCCACTGAAGCTTTCTTT. Amino acids: CASSLAAGSTEAFF.

The chain combines TRBV30 with TRBJ2-3; maybe TRBD1 (5 bases). The CDR3 contains 12 residues. V was shortened by 2 bases and J by 5 bases, with 8 bases between the two germline ends. Germline CDR1 GTSNPN, CDR2 SVGIG (reference sequence). CDR3 loop: CAWSKTEDTQYF. For the CDR3, the DNA is TGTGCCTGGAGTAAGACAGAAGATACGCAGTATTTT.

V usage is TRBV14 and J usage is TRBJ2-7; tentatively, D is TRBD2 (6 bases). The V and J ends lost 0 bases and 7 bases respectively, with 16 bases between them. Looked up from germline, CDR1 is SGHDN and CDR2 is FVKESK. The CDR3 is 15 residues long. The CDR3 here is CASSQDALLGGEQYF. CDR3 coding DNA: TGTGCCAGCAGCCAAGACGCACTTCTCGGGGGAGAGCAGTACTTC.

The chain is built from TRBV20-1 and TRBJ1-6; D is uncertain. Germline V gene lookup returns CDR1 DFQATT and CDR2 SNEGSKA (reference sequence). The CDR3 length is 17 residues. Trimming shortened V by 3 bases and J by 7 bases, and 22 bases separated the two germline ends. CDR3 nucleotides: TGCAGTGCTAGTTTTAGTGGTAAAAGCCAAAGAAATTCACCCCTCCACTTT. Amino acids: CSASFSGKSQRNSPLHF.

The chain recombines TRBV27 with TRBJ1-2, with D perhaps TRBD1 (5 bases). Germline V lookup: CDR1 MNHEY, CDR2 SMNVEV (reference sequence). The CDR3 has 13 residues. V was pared by 5 bases and J by 11 bases, with 18 bases between. The CDR3 spells CASSPSWAGHYTF. CDR3 DNA: TGTGCCAGCAGTCCCAGCTGGGCAGGACATTACACCTTC.

The chain combines TRBV5-5 with TRBJ1-6; D perhaps matches TRBD1 (5 bases). Trimming took 0 bases from V and 8 from J, leaving 21 bases between them. This CDR3 is 18 amino acids long. Germline V lookup: CDR1 SGHKS, CDR2 YYEKEE (reference sequence). The CDR3, as DNA: TGTGCCAGCAGCTTGGGGGTCCACATAACGGGAGGGGATTCACCCCTCCACTTT. Residues: CASSLGVHITGGDSPLHF.

The chain has TRBV4-3 and TRBJ2-3; TRBD2 matches at 8 bases. The germline V gene encodes CDR1 LGHNA and CDR2 YSLEER. The CDR3 is 18 amino acids. V lost 4 bases and J lost 2; bases outside the gene matches: 14. The CDR3: CASSPAAGTRILTDTQYF. DNA for the CDR3: TGCGCCAGCAGCCCTGCCGCCGGGACTAGGATTCTCACAGATACGCAGTATTTT.

The gene calls are TRBV27 and TRBJ1-1; D unresolved. V was trimmed by 2 bases and J by 13 bases, leaving 5 bases between them. From germline, CDR1 is MNHEY and CDR2 SMNVEV (reference sequence). This CDR3 comprises 9 residues. The CDR3 DNA reads TGTGCCAGCAGTTTACAGGATTTCTTT. Residues: CASSLQDFF.

The chain links TRBV25-1 to TRBJ1-6; weak D call: TRBD1 (5 bases). Germline assignment: CDR1 MGHDK and CDR2 SYGVNS. Trimming cost V 9 bases and J 6 bases, with 12 bases left between them. The CDR3 length is 13 residues. Here the CDR3 reads CASNGGLNSPLHF. The DNA of the CDR3 is TGTGCCAGTAACGGGGGTCTTAATTCACCCCTCCACTTT.

This chain connects TRBV6-5 to TRBJ2-1; D unresolved. Germline loops: CDR1 MNHEY, CDR2 SVGAGI. The CDR3 covers 13 residues. Trimming took 5 bases from V and 9 from J, leaving 14 bases between them. In DNA form, the CDR3 reads TGTGCCAGCAGTCTCGGGTATCGCGGTGAGCAGTTCTTC. This translates into CASSLGYRGEQFF.

The chain employs TRBV4-1 and TRBJ1-1; possible D gene TRBD1, 5 bases. The CDR3 has 17 amino acids. V was clipped by 4 bases and J by 0 bases, with 18 bases between them. The germline gives CDR1 MGHRA, CDR2 YSYEKL. The CDR3: CASSLVLPGRLNTEAFF. CDR3 DNA: TGCGCCAGCAGCCTCGTGCTCCCAGGGAGGTTGAACACTGAAGCTTTCTTT.

The chain carries TRBV5-1 and TRBJ2-3; a weak D match, TRBD1 (6 bases). The ends were cut back, 2 bases at V and 0 bases at J, with 22 bases in the middle. This CDR3 region has 19 residues. In germline, CDR1 is SGHRS, CDR2 YFSETQ. Here the CDR3 reads CASSFWQGTSAGSTDTQYF. The CDR3 nucleotides read TGCGCCAGCAGCTTCTGGCAGGGGACCAGCGCAGGGAGCACAGATACGCAGTATTTT.

The chain employs TRBV5-1 and TRBJ1-3; 7 bases align to TRBD1. Germline loops: CDR1 SGHRS, CDR2 YFSETQ. The CDR3 loop spans 14 amino acids. Trimming cost V 4 bases and J 2 bases; bases outside gene matches: 3. CDR3 nucleotide sequence: TGCGCCAGCAGCCCACAGGGGACTGGAAACACCATATATTTT. Protein: CASSPQGTGNTIYF.

This chain joins TRBV5-6 and TRBJ2-2; D is uncertain. The CDR3 extends over 14 amino acids. Germline loops: CDR1 SGHDT, CDR2 YYEEEE. Trimming took 1 base from V and 5 from J, leaving 9 bases between them. DNA of the CDR3: TGTGCCAGCAGCTTGAGGAGTCGGACCGGGGAGCTGTTTTTT. The encoded protein is CASSLRSRTGELFF.

In its sample, this clone was seen once. The rearrangement uses TRBV6-6 and TRBJ1-5; tentatively, D is TRBD1 (5 bases). From germline, CDR1 is MNHNY and CDR2 SVGAGI (reference sequence). The CDR3 has 12 residues. The ends were cut back, 8 bases at V and 2 bases at J, with 7 bases in the middle. CDR3 in DNA: TGTGCCAGCTCCAGGGGCAATCAGCCCCAGCATTTT. Amino acids: CASSRGNQPQHF.

J is TRBJ2-5 and V is TRBV5-6; maybe TRBD2 (5 bases). Germline-derived CDR1 and CDR2 are SGHDT and YYEEEE. V lost 0 bases to trimming and J lost 1 base, with 16 bases between them. The CDR3 loop spans 17 amino acids. CDR3 residues: CASSLASGRRIQETQYF. CDR3 coding DNA: TGTGCCAGCAGCTTGGCTTCGGGCAGGAGGATCCAAGAGACCCAGTACTTC.

The chain links TRBV7-2 to TRBJ1-6; D gene uncertain. The CDR3 runs to 14 residues. V shed 3 bases and J shed 7 bases, with 10 bases lying between them. Germline lookup yields CDR1 SGHTA and CDR2 FQGNSA. CDR3 loop: CASSFTTGNSPLHF. CDR3 DNA sequence: TGTGCCAGCAGCTTTACAACGGGGAATTCACCCCTCCACTTT.

The genes are TRBV6-6 and TRBJ1-4; maybe TRBD1 (6 bases). Per the germline V gene, CDR1 is MNHNY and CDR2 is SVGAGI (reference sequence). V was pared by 5 bases and J by 7 bases, with 14 bases between. CDR3 length: 14 amino acids. In DNA, the CDR3 is TGTGCCAGCAGTACAGACAGGTTTGGTGAAAAACTGTTTTTT. It translates to CASSTDRFGEKLFF.